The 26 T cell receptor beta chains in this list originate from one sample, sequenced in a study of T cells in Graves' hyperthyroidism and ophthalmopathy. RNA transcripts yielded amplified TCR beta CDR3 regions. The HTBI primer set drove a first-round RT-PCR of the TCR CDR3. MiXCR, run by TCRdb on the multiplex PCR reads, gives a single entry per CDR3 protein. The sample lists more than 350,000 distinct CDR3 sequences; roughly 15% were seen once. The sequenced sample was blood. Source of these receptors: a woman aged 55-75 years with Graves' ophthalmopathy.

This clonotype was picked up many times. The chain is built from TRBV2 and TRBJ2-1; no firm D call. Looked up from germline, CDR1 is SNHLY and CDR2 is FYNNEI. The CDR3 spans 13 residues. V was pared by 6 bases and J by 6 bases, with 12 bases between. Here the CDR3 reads CASRPRFVNEQFF. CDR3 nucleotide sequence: TGTGCCAGCAGACCGAGGTTTGTCAATGAGCAGTTCTTC.

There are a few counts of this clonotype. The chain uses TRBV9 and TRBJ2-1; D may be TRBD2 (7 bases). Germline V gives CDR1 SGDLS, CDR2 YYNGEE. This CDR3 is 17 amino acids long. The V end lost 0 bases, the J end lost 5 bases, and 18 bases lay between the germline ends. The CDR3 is CASSVGLGAGAHNEQFF. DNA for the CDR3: TGTGCCAGCAGCGTAGGCCTCGGGGCGGGGGCGCACAATGAGCAGTTCTTC.

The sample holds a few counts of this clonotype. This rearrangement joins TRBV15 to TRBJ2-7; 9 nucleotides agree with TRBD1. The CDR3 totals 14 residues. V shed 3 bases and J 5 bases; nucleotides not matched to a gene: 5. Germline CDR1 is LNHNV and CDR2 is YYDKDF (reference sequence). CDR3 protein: CATSSPDRGNEQYF. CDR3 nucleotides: TGTGCCACCAGCAGCCCGGACAGGGGCAACGAGCAGTACTTC.

The CDR3 sequence: CASSPNRQRGNEKLFF. The CDR3 DNA sequence: TGTGCCAGCAGCCCTAACCGACAGAGAGGGAATGAAAAACTGTTTTTT. The genes are TRBV12-3 or TRBV12-4 and TRBJ1-4; TRBD1 is a possible D gene (5 bases). There are 16 residues in the CDR3. Trimming took 6 bases from V and 5 from J, leaving 19 bases between them.

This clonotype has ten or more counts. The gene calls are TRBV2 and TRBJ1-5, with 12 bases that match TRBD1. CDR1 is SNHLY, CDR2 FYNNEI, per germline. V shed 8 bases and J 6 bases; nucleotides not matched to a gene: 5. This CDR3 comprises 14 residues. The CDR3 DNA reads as TGTGCCAGCCGGGACAGGGGGCAAGTTCAGCCCCAGCATTTT. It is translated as CASRDRGQVQPQHF.

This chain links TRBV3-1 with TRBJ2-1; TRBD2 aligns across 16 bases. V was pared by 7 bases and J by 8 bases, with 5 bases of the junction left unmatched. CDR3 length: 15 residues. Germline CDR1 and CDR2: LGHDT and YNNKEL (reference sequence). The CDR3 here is CASTPGLAGGHEQFF. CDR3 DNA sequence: TGTGCCAGCACCCCGGGACTAGCGGGAGGGCATGAGCAGTTCTTC.

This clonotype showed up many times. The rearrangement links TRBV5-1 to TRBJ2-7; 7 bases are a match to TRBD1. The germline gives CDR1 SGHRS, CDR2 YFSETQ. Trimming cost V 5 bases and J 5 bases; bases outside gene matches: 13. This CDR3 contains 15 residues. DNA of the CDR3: TGCGCCAGCAGACCCCCCGGGACAGATCTCGACGAGCAGTACTTC. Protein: CASRPPGTDLDEQYF.

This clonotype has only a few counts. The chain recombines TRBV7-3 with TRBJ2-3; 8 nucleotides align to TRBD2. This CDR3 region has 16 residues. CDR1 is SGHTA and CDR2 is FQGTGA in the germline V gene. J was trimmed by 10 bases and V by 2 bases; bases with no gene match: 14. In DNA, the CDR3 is TGTGCCAGCAGCTTACCCGGGACTAGTCGGACCCCTGCGCAGTATTTT. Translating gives CASSLPGTSRTPAQYF.

The CDR3 sequence is CASNSRANTQYF. The CDR3 nucleotides are TGTGCCAGTAACTCCAGGGCAAATACGCAGTATTTT. The V call is TRBV19, the J call TRBJ2-3, with a possible D match to TRBD1 (5 bases). V shed 7 bases and J shed 7 bases, with 12 bases lying between them. Germline V lookup: CDR1 LNHDA, CDR2 SQIVND (reference sequence). This CDR3 has 12 amino acids.

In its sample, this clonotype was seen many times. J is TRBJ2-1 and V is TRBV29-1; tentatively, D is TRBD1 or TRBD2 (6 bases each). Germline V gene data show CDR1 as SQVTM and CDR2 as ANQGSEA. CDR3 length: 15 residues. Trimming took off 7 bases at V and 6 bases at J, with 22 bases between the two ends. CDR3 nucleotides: TGCAGCGCTCGAAGAAGGGCGGAGGGGGGCAATGAGCAGTTCTTC. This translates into CSARRRAEGGNEQFF.

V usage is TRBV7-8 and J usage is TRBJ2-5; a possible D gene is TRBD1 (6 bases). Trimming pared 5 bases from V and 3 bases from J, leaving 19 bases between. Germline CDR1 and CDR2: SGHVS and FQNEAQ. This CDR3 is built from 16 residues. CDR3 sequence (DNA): TGTGCCAGCAGCACCCCCCGGCGGACAGTGAAAGAGACCCAGTACTTC. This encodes CASSTPRRTVKETQYF.

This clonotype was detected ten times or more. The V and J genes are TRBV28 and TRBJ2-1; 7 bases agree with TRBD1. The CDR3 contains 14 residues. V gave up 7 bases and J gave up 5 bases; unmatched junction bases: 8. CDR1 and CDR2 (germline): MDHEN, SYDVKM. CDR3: CASIKGGLDNEQFF. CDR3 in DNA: TGTGCCAGCATCAAAGGGGGCCTCGACAATGAGCAGTTCTTC.

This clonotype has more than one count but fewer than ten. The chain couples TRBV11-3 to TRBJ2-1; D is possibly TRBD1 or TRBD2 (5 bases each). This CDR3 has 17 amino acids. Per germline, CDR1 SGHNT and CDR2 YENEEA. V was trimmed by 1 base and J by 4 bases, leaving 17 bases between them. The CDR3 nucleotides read TGTGCCAGCAGCTTAGGGGGGTCGGGGATGTCTTACAATGAGCAGTTCTTC. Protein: CASSLGGSGMSYNEQFF.

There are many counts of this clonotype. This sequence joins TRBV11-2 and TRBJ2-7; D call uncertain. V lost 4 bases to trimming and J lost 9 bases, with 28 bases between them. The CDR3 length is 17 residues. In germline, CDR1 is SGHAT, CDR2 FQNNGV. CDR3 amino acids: CASSSSVGLPTYIGQYF. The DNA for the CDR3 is TGTGCCAGCAGCTCGTCTGTGGGGTTGCCCACGTACATTGGGCAGTACTTC.

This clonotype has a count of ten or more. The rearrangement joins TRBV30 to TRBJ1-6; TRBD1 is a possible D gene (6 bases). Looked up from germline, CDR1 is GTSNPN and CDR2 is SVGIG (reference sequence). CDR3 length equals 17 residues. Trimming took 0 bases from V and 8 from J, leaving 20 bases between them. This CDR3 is CAWSVGGGAASHSPLHF. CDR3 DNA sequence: TGTGCCTGGAGTGTTGGAGGGGGAGCGGCCAGCCATTCACCCCTCCACTTT.

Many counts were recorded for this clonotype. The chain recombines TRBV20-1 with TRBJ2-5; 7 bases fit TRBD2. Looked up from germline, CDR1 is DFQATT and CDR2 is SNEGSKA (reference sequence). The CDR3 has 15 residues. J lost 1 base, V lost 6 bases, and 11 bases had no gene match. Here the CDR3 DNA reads TGCAGTGCGCCTACCCGAGCGGGGATCCAAGAGACCCAGTACTTC. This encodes CSAPTRAGIQETQYF.

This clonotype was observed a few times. The CDR3 here is CASSGTPGLEAFF. Here the CDR3 DNA reads TGTGCCAGCAGTGGTACGCCGGGTCTTGAAGCTTTCTTT. The chain joins TRBV6-4 to TRBJ1-1, with unresolved D. The CDR3 contains 13 residues. Trimming took off 4 bases at V and 7 bases at J, with 13 bases between the two ends. Germline assignment: CDR1 MRHNA and CDR2 SNTAGT.

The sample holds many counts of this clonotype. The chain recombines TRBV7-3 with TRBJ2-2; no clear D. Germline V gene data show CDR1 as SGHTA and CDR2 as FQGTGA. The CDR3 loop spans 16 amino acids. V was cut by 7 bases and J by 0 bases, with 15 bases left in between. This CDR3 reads CASTPRSGANTGELFF. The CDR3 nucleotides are TGTGCCAGCACCCCCCGATCGGGTGCGAACACCGGGGAGCTGTTTTTT.

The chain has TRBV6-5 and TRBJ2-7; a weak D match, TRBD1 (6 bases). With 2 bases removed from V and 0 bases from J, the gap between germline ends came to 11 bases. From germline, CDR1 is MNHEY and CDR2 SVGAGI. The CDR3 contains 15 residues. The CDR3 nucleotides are TGTGCCAGCAGTTACGGGGGCCTCCGCTCCTACGAGCAGTACTTC. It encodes CASSYGGLRSYEQYF.

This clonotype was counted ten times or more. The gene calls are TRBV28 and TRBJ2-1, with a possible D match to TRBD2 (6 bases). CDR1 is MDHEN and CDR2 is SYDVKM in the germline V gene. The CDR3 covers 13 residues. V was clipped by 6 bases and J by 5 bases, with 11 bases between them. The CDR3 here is CASSLTSNNEQFF. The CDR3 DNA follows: TGTGCCAGCAGCTTGACTAGTAACAATGAGCAGTTCTTC.

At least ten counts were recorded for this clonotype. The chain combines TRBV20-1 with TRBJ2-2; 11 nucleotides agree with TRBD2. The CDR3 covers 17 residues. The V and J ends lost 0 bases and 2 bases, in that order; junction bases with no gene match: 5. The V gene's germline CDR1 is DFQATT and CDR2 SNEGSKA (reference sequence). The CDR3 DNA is TGCAGTGCTAGAGACCGACTAGCGGGACATAACACCGGGGAGCTGTTTTTT. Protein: CSARDRLAGHNTGELFF.

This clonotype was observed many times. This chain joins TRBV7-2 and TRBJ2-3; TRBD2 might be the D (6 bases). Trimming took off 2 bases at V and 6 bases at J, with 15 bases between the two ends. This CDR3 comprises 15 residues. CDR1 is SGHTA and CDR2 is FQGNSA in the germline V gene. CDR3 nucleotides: TGTGCCAGCAGCTTATCGTGGGGGAGGAGGGATACGCAGTATTTT. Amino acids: CASSLSWGRRDTQYF.

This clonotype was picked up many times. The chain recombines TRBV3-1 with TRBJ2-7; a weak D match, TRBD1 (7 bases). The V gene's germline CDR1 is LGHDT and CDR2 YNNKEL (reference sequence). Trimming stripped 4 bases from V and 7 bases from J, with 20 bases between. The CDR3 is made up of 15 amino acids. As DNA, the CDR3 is TGTGCCAGCAGCCGAAGGACAGGCCCCGCGGGGGAGCAGTACTTC. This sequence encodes CASSRRTGPAGEQYF.

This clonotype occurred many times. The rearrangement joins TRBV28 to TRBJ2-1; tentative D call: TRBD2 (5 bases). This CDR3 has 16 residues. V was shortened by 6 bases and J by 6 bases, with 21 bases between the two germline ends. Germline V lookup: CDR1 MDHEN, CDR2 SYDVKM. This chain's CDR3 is CASRTIYGIFPNEQFF. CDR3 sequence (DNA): TGTGCCAGCAGGACGATATACGGGATTTTTCCCAATGAGCAGTTCTTC.

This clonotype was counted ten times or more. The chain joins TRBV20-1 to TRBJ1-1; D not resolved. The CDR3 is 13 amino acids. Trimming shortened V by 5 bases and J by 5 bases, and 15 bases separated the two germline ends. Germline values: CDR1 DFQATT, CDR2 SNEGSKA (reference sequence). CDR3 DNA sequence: TGCAGTGCTGTTCGGTTTATGGTGACTGAAGCTTTCTTT. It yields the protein CSAVRFMVTEAFF.

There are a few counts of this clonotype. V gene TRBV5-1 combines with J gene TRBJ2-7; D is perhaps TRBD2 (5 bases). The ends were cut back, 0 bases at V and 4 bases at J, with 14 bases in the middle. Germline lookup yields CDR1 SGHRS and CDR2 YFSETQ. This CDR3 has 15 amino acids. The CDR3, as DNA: TGCGCCAGCAGCTTGGCGGTCGGGGAGCTTTACGAGCAGTACTTC. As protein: CASSLAVGELYEQYF.